This T cell receptor (beta chain) was observed in a study of blood T cells in healthy people across ages. In its sample, this clonotype was seen a few times. The antigen is not known. Donors gave approximately 9.9 milliliters of peripheral blood apiece. CDR1 is PRHDT and CDR2 is FYEKMQ in the germline V gene (reference sequence). The CDR3 totals 16 residues. The V end was cut by 6 bases, the J end by 5 bases, with 20 bases between. Findings and limits, study-wide: More naive CD4+ cells and higher diversity were found in long-lived than in aged donors.

Alongside a J-beta primer mix, a sample-barcoded 5' primer served in a second PCR lasting about 6 to 11 cycles. In TCRdb, the 5' RACE reads were re-called with MiXCR into one record per CDR3 protein. The sample consists of around 800,000 distinct CDR3 sequences, roughly 24% of them appearing once. The same specimen was also included in a second study, on T cells of mothers and their children.

The material sequenced was blood. The V and J genes are TRBV13 and TRBJ2-1; D not certain. The TCR sequence derives from a boy younger than 18 in good health. CDR3 sequence (DNA): TGTGCCAGCAGGGGTTATGTGTCCCAACTTGACAATGAGCAGTTCTTC. Translated: CASRGYVSQLDNEQFF. Together with reference TRBV13 and TRBJ2-1, the CDR3 gives the full variable domain: AAGVIQSPRHLIKEKRETATLKCYPIPRHDTVYWYQQGPGQDPQFLISFYEKMQSDKGSIPDRFSAQQFSDYHSELNMSSLELGDSALYFCASRGYVSQLDNEQFFGPGTRLTVL.